What follows is one T cell receptor beta chain and its context. These data come from a study of blood T cell repertoires in COVID-19. V lost 5 bases to trimming and J lost 3 bases; unmatched junction nucleotides: 7. The germline V gene has CDR1 MNHEY and CDR2 SMNVEV (reference sequence). This CDR3 has 14 amino acids. Profiling relied on immunoSEQ multiplex PCR, and the TCRdb table lists in-frame clones only, not all of them. The table shows about 170,000 clones, with under 85% occurring only once. This TCR derives from a man aged 60 to 75 who had recovered from COVID-19. V is TRBV27 and J is TRBJ2-7; 7 nucleotides align to TRBD1. Sequencing used peripheral blood. CDR3 in amino acids: CASSPYRDSYEQYF. The CDR3 coding sequence is TGTGCCAGCAGTCCATACCGGGACAGCTACGAGCAGTACTTC.